These T cell receptor beta chains were read from a single sample in a study of T cells in Graves' hyperthyroidism and ophthalmopathy. TCRdb ran MiXCR on the multiplex PCR reads and lists one entry per CDR3 protein. Of some 700,000 distinct CDR3 sequences in the sample, around 16% were seen once. The sequencing input was blood. All receptors come from a man between 45 and 60 years old with Graves' hyperthyroidism. Each CDR3 is given with its conserved first and last residue. D genes are given only for firm matches. Not all rows give a size; the values are once, few, many and, for expanded clones, a class.

d_call,clone_size,v_call,j_call,cdr3_length,cdr3_aa,cdr3_nt
.,.,TRBV5-1,TRBJ2-6,17,CASSGSGTFSGATVLTF,TGCGCCAGCAGCGGGTCCGGGACTTTCTCTGGGGCCACCGTCCTGACTTTC
.,few,TRBV20-1,TRBJ2-5,12,CSAYRVGETQYF,TGCAGTGCCTACAGGGTAGGGGAGACCCAGTACTTC
.,few,TRBV18,TRBJ2-7,14,CASSPPGRGPLQYF,TGTGCCAGCTCACCCCCGGGACGGGGGCCTCTGCAATACTTC
.,many,TRBV12-3/TRBV12-4,TRBJ1-4,14,CASRARGANEKLFF,TGTGCCAGCAGAGCCAGGGGTGCTAATGAAAAACTGTTTTTT
.,many,TRBV18,TRBJ2-7,16,CASSPLPRRERDVQYF,TGTGCCAGCTCACCCCTTCCGAGGAGGGAACGCGATGTGCAGTACTTC
TRBD2,.,TRBV20-1,TRBJ2-1,14,CSADTSGRWDEQFF,TGCAGTGCGGACACTAGCGGGAGATGGGATGAGCAGTTCTTC
TRBD1,many,TRBV7-6,TRBJ2-1,19,CASSISPYLGQGTDNEQFF,TGTGCCAGCAGCATCAGTCCTTACCTTGGACAGGGTACGGACAATGAGCAGTTCTTC
.,few,TRBV30,TRBJ1-1,13,CACTSQANTEAFF,TGTGCCTGTACGAGCCAGGCAAACACTGAAGCTTTCTTT
TRBD1,many,TRBV6-2/TRBV6-3,TRBJ2-5,18,CASTMTGEKRFGQETQYF,TGTGCCAGCACTATGACAGGGGAAAAGCGGTTTGGCCAAGAGACCCAGTACTTC
.,few,TRBV5-1,TRBJ1-2,13,CASSLAGIGGYTF,TGCGCCAGCAGCTTGGCAGGGATAGGTGGCTACACCTTC
TRBD1,.,TRBV10-3,TRBJ2-5,16,CAISGTWTGGQETQYF,TGTGCCATCAGTGGAACCTGGACAGGGGGCCAAGAGACCCAGTACTTC
.,many,TRBV5-1,TRBJ2-7,13,CASSYNRGYEQYF,TGCGCCAGCAGCTATAATCGCGGCTACGAGCAGTACTTC
TRBD2,few,TRBV7-2,TRBJ2-1,18,CASRPGTSGETTYNEQFF,TGTGCCAGCAGGCCCGGGACTAGCGGGGAGACCACCTACAATGAGCAGTTCTTC
.,many,TRBV24-1,TRBJ2-2,17,CATSDPPGSQNTGELFF,TGTGCCACCAGTGATCCTCCGGGTTCCCAGAACACCGGGGAGCTGTTTTTT
TRBD1,.,TRBV12-3/TRBV12-4,TRBJ2-5,17,CASSPSLLRDRGQTQYF,TGTGCCAGCAGTCCGAGCCTCTTACGGGACAGGGGCCAGACCCAGTACTTC
TRBD2,few,TRBV5-1,TRBJ2-5,15,CASSLLLAGKETQYF,TGCGCCAGCAGCTTGTTACTAGCGGGTAAAGAGACCCAGTACTTC
TRBD2,few,TRBV4-3,TRBJ2-2,16,CASSQVGGSVRRELFF,TGCGCCAGCAGCCAAGTGGGCGGGAGCGTTCGGAGGGAGCTGTTTTTT
.,many,TRBV7-9,TRBJ1-1,14,CASSFVWGGTEAFF,TGTGCCAGCAGCTTTGTCTGGGGAGGAACTGAAGCTTTCTTT
.,few,TRBV27,TRBJ1-1,14,CASTSARGYTEAFF,TGTGCCAGCACCTCAGCGAGGGGTTACACTGAAGCTTTCTTT
.,few,TRBV7-3,TRBJ2-1,13,CASSLSGGPEQFF,TGTGCCAGCAGCTTAAGTGGCGGGCCCGAGCAGTTCTTC
.,many,TRBV27,TRBJ2-7,13,CASSLRQTYEQYF,TGTGCCAGCAGTTTAAGACAAACCTACGAGCAGTACTTC
.,many,TRBV30,TRBJ1-2,14,CAWSVKGRLGGYTF,TGTGCCTGGAGTGTAAAGGGGAGGTTGGGTGGCTACACCTTC
.,many,TRBV7-6,TRBJ2-7,15,CASSSSEGYSYEQYF,TGTGCCAGCAGCTCAAGCGAGGGATACTCCTACGAGCAGTACTTC
TRBD2,many,TRBV7-9,TRBJ2-3,16,CASSFISGKDTDTQYF,TGTGCCAGCAGCTTCATTAGCGGGAAAGACACAGATACGCAGTATTTT
TRBD1,many,TRBV2,TRBJ1-2,14,CASNGQGARYGYTF,TGTGCCAGCAATGGACAGGGGGCGCGTTATGGCTACACCTTC
.,few,TRBV19,TRBJ2-7,15,CASSIGGDSSYEQYF,TGTGCCAGTAGTATAGGGGGGGACAGCTCCTACGAGCAGTACTTC
.,many,TRBV5-1,TRBJ2-3,16,CASSLDGGTSTDTQYF,TGCGCCAGCAGCTTGGATGGCGGGACAAGCACAGATACGCAGTATTTT
TRBD2,many,TRBV20-1,TRBJ2-5,13,CSAPRAGGETQYF,TGCAGTGCTCCCCGGGCGGGAGGGGAGACCCAGTACTTC
.,few,TRBV20-1,TRBJ2-1,14,CSATGGQAGAEQFF,TGCAGTGCTACAGGGGGTCAGGCGGGAGCTGAGCAGTTCTTC
.,many,TRBV14,TRBJ2-5,18,CASSQDGEMVTSGETQYF,TGTGCCAGCAGCCAAGATGGGGAGATGGTTACTAGTGGAGAGACCCAGTACTTC
TRBD2,.,TRBV11-2,TRBJ2-2,17,CASSLTSGAGGTGELFF,TGTGCCAGCAGCTTAACGTCGGGGGCGGGAGGGACCGGGGAGCTGTTTTTT
.,.,TRBV6-1,TRBJ2-3,14,CASSDGAGADTQYF,TGTGCCAGCAGTGACGGAGCAGGCGCAGATACGCAGTATTTT
TRBD2,.,TRBV11-2,TRBJ2-1,18,CASSLYGLAGDHDNEQFF,TGTGCCAGCAGCCTTTACGGACTAGCGGGAGATCACGACAATGAGCAGTTCTTC
.,many,TRBV6-2/TRBV6-3,TRBJ2-1,15,CASRDEGGETNEQFF,TGTGCCAGCAGGGACGAGGGTGGGGAGACCAATGAGCAGTTCTTC
.,many,TRBV20-1,TRBJ2-3,14,CSAIETGRADTQYF,TGCAGTGCTATTGAGACCGGGAGAGCAGATACGCAGTATTTT
.,.,TRBV7-2,TRBJ2-5,13,CASSLAGVGTQYF,TGTGCCAGCAGCTTAGCGGGGGTAGGGACCCAGTACTTC
.,.,TRBV20-1,TRBJ1-2,13,CSASRTANYGYTF,TGCAGTGCTAGCCGAACAGCTAACTATGGCTACACCTTC
TRBD1,.,TRBV7-9,TRBJ2-2,19,CASSGGPGQGVGSTGELFF,TGTGCCAGCAGCGGAGGTCCGGGACAGGGCGTGGGGAGCACCGGGGAGCTGTTTTTT
TRBD2,few,TRBV4-3,TRBJ2-3,16,CASSHPGTRRGDTQYF,TGCGCCAGCAGCCACCCCGGGACTAGAAGAGGAGATACGCAGTATTTT
.,many,TRBV30,TRBJ1-1,11,CAWSIGFGAFF,TGTGCCTGGAGTATCGGTTTCGGAGCTTTCTTT
TRBD1,many,TRBV3-1,TRBJ2-3,16,CASSLLYRGRKDTQYF,TGTGCCAGCAGCCTCCTTTACAGGGGGCGTAAAGATACGCAGTATTTT
.,few,TRBV4-3,TRBJ2-7,14,CASSQWQGSHEQYF,TGCGCCAGCAGCCAATGGCAGGGCTCCCACGAGCAGTACTTC